The 12 T cell receptor beta chains listed next were all sequenced from one sample in a study of OX40 agonist ivuxolimab in advanced cancers. Sequenced by immunoSEQ multiplex PCR; TCRdb stores in-frame clones only, minus some. The table records approximately 100,000 clones, roughly 90% of them present only once. Sample: CD4+ or CD8+ T cells sorted from blood, taken in a trial of the OX40 agonist ivuxolimab. Receptors were obtained from an adult with an advanced solid tumor such as melanoma, head and neck, liver or kidney cancer.

The rearrangement links TRBV6-5 to TRBJ1-1; weak D call: TRBD1 (5 bases). Trimming took off 0 bases at V and 1 base at J, with 12 bases between the two ends. In germline, CDR1 is MNHEY, CDR2 SVGAGI. The CDR3 totals 16 residues. For the CDR3, the DNA is TGTGCCAGCAGTTACTCAGCGGGACGGAGGAACACTGAAGCTTTCTTT. It translates to CASSYSAGRRNTEAFF.

This sequence joins TRBV5-5 and TRBJ1-6, with 7 bases fitting TRBD1. The CDR3 consists of 16 residues. V lost 2 bases to trimming and J lost 2 bases; unmatched junction nucleotides: 4. Germline loops: CDR1 SGHKS, CDR2 YYEKEE (reference sequence). CDR3 sequence reads: CASSFDRAPYNSPLHF. In DNA, the CDR3 is TGTGCCAGCAGCTTTGACAGGGCACCCTATAATTCACCCCTCCACTTT.

The chain uses TRBV2 and TRBJ2-3; D assignment may be TRBD1 or TRBD2 (5 bases each). Germline V gene lookup returns CDR1 SNHLY and CDR2 FYNNEI. V was clipped by 6 bases and J by 4 bases, with 14 bases between them. CDR3 length equals 14 residues. CDR3: CASSTTLGADTQYF. The DNA of the CDR3 is TGTGCCAGCAGCACAACCTTGGGGGCAGATACGCAGTATTTT.

This CDR3 is CAIRGQGKLGDTGELFF. Here the CDR3 DNA reads TGTGCCATCAGGGGACAGGGGAAGCTTGGCGACACCGGGGAGCTGTTTTTT. The V and J genes are TRBV10-3 and TRBJ2-2, with 10 bases matching TRBD1. The germline CDR1 and CDR2 sequences are ENHRY and SYGVKD. The CDR3 is 17 amino acids. V lost 6 bases and J lost 3; bases outside the gene matches: 10.

The chain is built from TRBV7-2 and TRBJ1-2; a possible D gene is TRBD1 (5 bases). CDR1 is SGHTA, CDR2 FQGNSA, per germline. With 8 bases removed from V and 2 bases from J, the gap between germline ends came to 12 bases. This CDR3 has 13 amino acids. DNA of the CDR3: TGTGCCAGCTCGACCGGGGGGAACTATGGCTACACCTTC. Translation: CASSTGGNYGYTF.

V usage is TRBV4-3 and J usage is TRBJ1-2, with 12 bases fitting TRBD1. The CDR3 is 17 residues long. The trim removed 0 bases at V and 7 bases at J, leaving 9 bases unmatched. Germline V CDR1 and CDR2: LGHNA, YSLEER. CDR3 DNA sequence: TGCGCCAGCAGCCAAGATCTCACGGGACAGGGGGCGTCTGGCTACACCTTC. This translates into CASSQDLTGQGASGYTF.

J is TRBJ1-2 and V is TRBV11-2; D uncertain. The CDR3 spans 14 residues. CDR1 and CDR2 (germline): SGHAT, FQNNGV. The germline V and J ends were trimmed by 1 base and 1 base, with 7 bases remaining between them. CDR3 sequence reads: CASSLGSSNYGYTF. The CDR3, as DNA: TGTGCCAGCAGCTTAGGGTCCAGTAACTATGGCTACACCTTC.

CDR3 nucleotides: TGTGCCAGCACGAAGAGTACAGGGAGGGTCACTGAGCAGTTCTTC. Protein: CASTKSTGRVTEQFF. The chain carries TRBV27 and TRBJ2-1; TRBD2 might be the D (7 bases). The CDR3 extends over 15 amino acids. V lost 7 bases, J lost 9 bases, and 22 bases lay in between. Germline V gene data show CDR1 as MNHEY and CDR2 as SMNVEV (reference sequence).

The chain combines TRBV11-3 with TRBJ2-5; D unresolved. CDR1 and CDR2 from the germline V gene are SGHNT and YENEEA. This CDR3 is built from 15 residues. The ends were cut back, 1 base at V and 4 bases at J, with 13 bases in the middle. The CDR3 bases are TGTGCCAGCAGCTTAGGCCTAACTGATGGAGAGACCCAGTACTTC. It yields the protein CASSLGLTDGETQYF.

J is TRBJ2-6 and V is TRBV18; the D gene is possibly TRBD1 (5 bases). The CDR3 length is 16 residues. The V gene's germline CDR1 is KGHSH and CDR2 LQKENI. Trimming removed 5 bases at V and 0 bases at J, with 11 bases between. The CDR3 protein is CASSATGSSGANVLTF. The CDR3 DNA is TGTGCCAGCTCAGCAACAGGCAGCTCTGGGGCCAACGTCCTGACTTTC.

The CDR3 region is CASSQGPGQGSQGVNKPQHF. The CDR3 region has the DNA TGCGCCAGCAGCCAAGGACCGGGACAAGGTTCACAAGGGGTAAATAAGCCCCAGCATTTT. This chain connects TRBV4-3 to TRBJ1-5; D is possibly TRBD1 (6 bases). V lost 1 base and J lost 8, with 30 bases in between. Germline V gives CDR1 LGHNA, CDR2 YSLEER. The CDR3 sequence is 20 residues long.

The gene calls are TRBV27 and TRBJ1-1, with 8 positions matching TRBD1. Germline-derived CDR1 and CDR2 are MNHEY and SMNVEV (reference sequence). The CDR3 has 15 residues. Losses at the gene ends were 0 bases for V and 1 base for J; bases not matched to a gene: 1. CDR3 nucleotides: TGTGCCAGCAGTTTATCGGGACAGGCGAACACTGAAGCTTTCTTT. Protein product: CASSLSGQANTEAFF.